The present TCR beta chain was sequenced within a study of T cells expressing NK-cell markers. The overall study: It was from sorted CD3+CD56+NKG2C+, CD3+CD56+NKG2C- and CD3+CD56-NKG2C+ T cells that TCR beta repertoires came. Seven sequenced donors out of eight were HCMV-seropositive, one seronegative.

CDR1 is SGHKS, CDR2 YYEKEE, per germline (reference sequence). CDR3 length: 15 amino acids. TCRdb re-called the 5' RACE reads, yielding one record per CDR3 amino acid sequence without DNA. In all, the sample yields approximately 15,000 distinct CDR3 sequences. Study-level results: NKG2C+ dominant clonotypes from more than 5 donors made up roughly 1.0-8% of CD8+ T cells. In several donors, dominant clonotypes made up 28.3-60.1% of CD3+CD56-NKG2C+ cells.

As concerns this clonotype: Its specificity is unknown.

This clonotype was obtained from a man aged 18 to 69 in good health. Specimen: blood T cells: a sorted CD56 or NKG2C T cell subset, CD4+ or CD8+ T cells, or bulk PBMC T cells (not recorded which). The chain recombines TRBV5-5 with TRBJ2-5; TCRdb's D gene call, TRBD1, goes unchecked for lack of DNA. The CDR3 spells CASSWPRTAQETQYF.